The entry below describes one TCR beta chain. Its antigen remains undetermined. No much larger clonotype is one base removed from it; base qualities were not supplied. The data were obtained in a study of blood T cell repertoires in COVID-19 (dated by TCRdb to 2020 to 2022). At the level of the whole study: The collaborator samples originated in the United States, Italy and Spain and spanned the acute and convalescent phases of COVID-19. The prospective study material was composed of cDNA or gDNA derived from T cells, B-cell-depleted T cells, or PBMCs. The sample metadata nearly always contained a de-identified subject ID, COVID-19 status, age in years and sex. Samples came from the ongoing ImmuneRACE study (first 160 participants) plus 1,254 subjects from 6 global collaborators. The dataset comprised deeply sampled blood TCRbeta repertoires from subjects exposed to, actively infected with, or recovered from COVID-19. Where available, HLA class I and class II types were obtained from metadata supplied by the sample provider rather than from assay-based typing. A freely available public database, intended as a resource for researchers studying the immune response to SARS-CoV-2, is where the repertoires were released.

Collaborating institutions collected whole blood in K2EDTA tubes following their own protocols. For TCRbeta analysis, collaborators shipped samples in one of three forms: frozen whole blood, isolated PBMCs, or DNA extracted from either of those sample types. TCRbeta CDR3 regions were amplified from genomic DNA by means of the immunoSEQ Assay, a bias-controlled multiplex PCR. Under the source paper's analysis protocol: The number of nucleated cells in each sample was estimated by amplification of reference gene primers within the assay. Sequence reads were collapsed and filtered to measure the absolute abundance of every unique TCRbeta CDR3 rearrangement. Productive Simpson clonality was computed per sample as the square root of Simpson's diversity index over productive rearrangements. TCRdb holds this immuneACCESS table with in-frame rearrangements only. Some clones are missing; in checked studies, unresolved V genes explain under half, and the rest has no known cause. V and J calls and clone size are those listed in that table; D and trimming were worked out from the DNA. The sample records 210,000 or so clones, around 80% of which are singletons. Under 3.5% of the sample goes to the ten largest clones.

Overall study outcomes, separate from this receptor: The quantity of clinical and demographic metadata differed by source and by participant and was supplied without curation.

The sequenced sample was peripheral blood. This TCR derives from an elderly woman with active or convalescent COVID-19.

The CDR3 has the sequence CASSYPDRYYEQYF. The DNA sequence follows: TGTGCCAGCAGTTACCCGGACAGGTACTACGAGCAGTACTTC. The V and J genes are TRBV27 and TRBJ2-7; TRBD1 fits 7 bases in the junction. Its CDR3 holds 14 amino acids, cysteine through phenylalanine. Kept here is only the CDR3 DNA, which spans 42 bases and is read in frame from base 1. After removal of 4 bases from V and 3 bases from J, the junction retains 6 bases not matched to a gene. The germline V gene (reference sequence) gives CDR1 as MNHEY and CDR2 as SMNVEV.